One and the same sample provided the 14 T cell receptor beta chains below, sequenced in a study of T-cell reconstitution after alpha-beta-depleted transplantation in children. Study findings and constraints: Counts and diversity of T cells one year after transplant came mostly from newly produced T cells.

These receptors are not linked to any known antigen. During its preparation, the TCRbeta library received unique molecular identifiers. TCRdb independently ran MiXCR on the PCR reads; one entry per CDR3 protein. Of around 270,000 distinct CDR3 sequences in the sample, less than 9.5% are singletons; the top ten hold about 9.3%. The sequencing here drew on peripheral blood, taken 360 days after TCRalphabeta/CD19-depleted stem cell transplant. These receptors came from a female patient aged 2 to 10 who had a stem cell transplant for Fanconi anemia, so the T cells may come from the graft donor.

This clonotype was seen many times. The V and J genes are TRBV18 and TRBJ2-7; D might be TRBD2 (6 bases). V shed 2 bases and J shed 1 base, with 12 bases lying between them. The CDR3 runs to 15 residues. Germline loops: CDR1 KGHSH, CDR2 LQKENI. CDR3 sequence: CASSPVPGRSYEQYV. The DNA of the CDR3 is TGTGCCAGCTCACCAGTTCCAGGGAGGTCCTACGAGCAGTACGTC.

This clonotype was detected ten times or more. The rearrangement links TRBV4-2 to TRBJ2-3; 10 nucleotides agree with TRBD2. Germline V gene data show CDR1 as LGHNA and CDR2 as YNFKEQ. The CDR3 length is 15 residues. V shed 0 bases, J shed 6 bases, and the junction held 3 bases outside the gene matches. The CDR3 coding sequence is TGTGCCAGCAGCCAAGATAGCGGGGGGTTCGATACGCAGTATTTT. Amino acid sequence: CASSQDSGGFDTQYF.

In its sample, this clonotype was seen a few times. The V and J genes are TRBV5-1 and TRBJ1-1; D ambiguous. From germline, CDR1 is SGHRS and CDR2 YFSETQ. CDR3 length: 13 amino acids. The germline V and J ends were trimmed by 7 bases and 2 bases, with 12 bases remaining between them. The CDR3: CASGVGRNTEAFF. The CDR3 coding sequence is TGCGCCAGCGGCGTTGGTAGAAACACTGAAGCTTTCTTT.

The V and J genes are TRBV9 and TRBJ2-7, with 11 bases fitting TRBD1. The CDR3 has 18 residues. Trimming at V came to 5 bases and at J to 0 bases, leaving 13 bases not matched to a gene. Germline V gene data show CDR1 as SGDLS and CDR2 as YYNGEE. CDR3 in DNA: TGTGCCAGCAGTCCCGGGACAGGGGGGTTCGGGGGCTCCTACGAGCAGTACTTC. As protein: CASSPGTGGFGGSYEQYF.

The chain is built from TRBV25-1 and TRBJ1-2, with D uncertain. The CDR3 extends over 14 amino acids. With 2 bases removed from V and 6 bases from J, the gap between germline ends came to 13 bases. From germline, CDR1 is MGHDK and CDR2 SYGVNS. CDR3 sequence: CASSEGGGVHGYTF. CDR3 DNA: TGTGCCAGCAGTGAAGGAGGTGGGGTTCATGGCTACACCTTC.

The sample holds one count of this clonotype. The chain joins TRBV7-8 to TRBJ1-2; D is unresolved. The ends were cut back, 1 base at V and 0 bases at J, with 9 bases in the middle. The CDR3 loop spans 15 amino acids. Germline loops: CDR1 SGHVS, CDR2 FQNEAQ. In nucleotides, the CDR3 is TGTGCCAGCAGCTTAGATTGGACTGCTAACTATGGCTACACCTTC. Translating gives CASSLDWTANYGYTF. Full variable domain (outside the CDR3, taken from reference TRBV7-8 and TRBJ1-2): GAGVSQSPRYKVAKRGQDVALRCDPISGHVSLFWYQQALGQGPEFLTYFQNEAQLDKSGLPSDRFFAERPEGSVSTLKIQRTQQEDSAVYLCASSLDWTANYGYTFGSGTRLTVV.

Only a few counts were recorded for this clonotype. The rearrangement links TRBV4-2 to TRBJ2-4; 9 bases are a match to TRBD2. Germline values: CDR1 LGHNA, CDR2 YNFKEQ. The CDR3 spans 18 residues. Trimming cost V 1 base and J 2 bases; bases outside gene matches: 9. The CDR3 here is CASSQAGLLAGSKNIQYF. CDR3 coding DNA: TGTGCCAGCAGCCAAGCCGGACTCCTAGCGGGATCCAAAAACATTCAGTACTTC.

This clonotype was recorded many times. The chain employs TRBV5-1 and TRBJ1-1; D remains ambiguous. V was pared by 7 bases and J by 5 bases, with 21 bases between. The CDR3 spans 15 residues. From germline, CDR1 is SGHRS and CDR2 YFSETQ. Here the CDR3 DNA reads TGCGCCAGCCTAGTAGGTCCGGGAGGGTTGACTGAAGCTTTCTTT. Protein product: CASLVGPGGLTEAFF.

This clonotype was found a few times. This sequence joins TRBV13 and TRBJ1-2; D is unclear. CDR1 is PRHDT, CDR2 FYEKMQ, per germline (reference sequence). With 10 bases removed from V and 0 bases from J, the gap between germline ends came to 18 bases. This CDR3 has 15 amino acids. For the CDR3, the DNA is TGTGCCACCATGATTGCGGCGGACGCTAACTATGGCTACACCTTC. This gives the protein CATMIAADANYGYTF.

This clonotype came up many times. The CDR3 loop reads CASSWGSGGAVEDTQYF. The CDR3 DNA follows: TGTGCCAGCAGTTGGGGTAGCGGGGGGGCCGTAGAAGATACGCAGTATTTT. The gene calls are TRBV12-3 or TRBV12-4 and TRBJ2-3, with 11 bases aligning to TRBD2. The trim removed 4 bases at V and 5 bases at J, leaving 11 bases unmatched. This CDR3 comprises 17 residues.

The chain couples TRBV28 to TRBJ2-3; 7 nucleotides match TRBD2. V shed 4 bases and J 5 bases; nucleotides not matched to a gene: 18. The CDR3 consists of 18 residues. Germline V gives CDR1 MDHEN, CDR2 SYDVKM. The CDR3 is CASSSLWMGGRGVDTQYF. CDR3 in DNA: TGTGCCAGCAGTTCATTGTGGATGGGCGGGAGAGGTGTAGATACGCAGTATTTT.

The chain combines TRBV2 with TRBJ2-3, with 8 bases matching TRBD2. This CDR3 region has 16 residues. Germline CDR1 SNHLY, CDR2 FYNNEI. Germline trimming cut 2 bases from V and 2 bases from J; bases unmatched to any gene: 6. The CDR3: CASSELPGGITDTQYF. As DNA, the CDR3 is TGTGCCAGCAGTGAACTTCCGGGGGGGATCACAGATACGCAGTATTTT.

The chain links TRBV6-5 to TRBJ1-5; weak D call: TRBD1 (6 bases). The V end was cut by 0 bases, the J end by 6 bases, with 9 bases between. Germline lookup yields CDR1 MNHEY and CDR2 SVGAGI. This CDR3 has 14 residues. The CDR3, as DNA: TGTGCCAGCAGTTACTCGGCAGGGGTTCAGCCCCAGCATTTT. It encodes CASSYSAGVQPQHF.

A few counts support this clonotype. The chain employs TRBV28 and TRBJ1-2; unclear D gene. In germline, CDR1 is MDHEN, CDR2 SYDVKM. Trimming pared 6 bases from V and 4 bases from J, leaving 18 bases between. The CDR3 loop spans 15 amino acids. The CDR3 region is CASSSPGSWGYGYTF. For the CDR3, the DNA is TGTGCCAGCAGCTCGCCCGGTAGTTGGGGCTATGGCTACACCTTC.